The 15 T cell receptor beta chains below were found in one sample sequenced in a study of yellow fever vaccine responses in identical twins. TCRdb processed the RT-PCR reads anew with MiXCR; each CDR3 protein has one entry. This sample carries over 2,000 distinct CDR3 sequences, about 81% of them seen once, and the ten largest clones take roughly 6.3%. Here the sequenced sample was T cells from blood (PBMCs), unsorted or a sorted subset (not recorded which), taken before or after yellow fever vaccination (not recorded which). The receptors originated from a young woman who received the yellow fever vaccine.

J is TRBJ2-1 and V is TRBV13; 12 bases map to TRBD2. V gave up 3 bases and J gave up 7 bases; unmatched junction bases: 4. The CDR3 spans 15 residues. The germline gives CDR1 PRHDT, CDR2 FYEKMQ (reference sequence). CDR3 sequence reads: CASSFLGLAGNEQFF. The CDR3 DNA is TGTGCCAGCAGCTTTCTGGGACTAGCGGGTAATGAGCAGTTCTTC.

This clonotype was seen a handful of times. The gene calls are TRBV7-9 and TRBJ1-1; D may be TRBD1 (5 bases). V lost 1 base and J 8 bases, leaving 5 bases between the germline ends. The CDR3 is 11 amino acids. Germline loops: CDR1 SEHNR, CDR2 FQNEAQ (reference sequence). The DNA for the CDR3 is TGTGCCAGCAGCTTAGGGGGGGAAGCTTTCTTT. Encoded protein: CASSLGGEAFF. Full variable domain (rest looked up from reference TRBV7-9 and TRBJ1-1): DTGVSQNPRHKITKRGQNVTFRCDPISEHNRLYWYRQTLGQGPEFLTYFQNEAQLEKSRLLSDRFSAERPKGSFSTLEIQRTEQGDSAMYLCASSLGGEAFFGQGTRLTVV.

The rearrangement links TRBV7-9 to TRBJ2-7, with 8 bases identical to TRBD1. CDR1 is SEHNR, CDR2 FQNEAQ, per germline (reference sequence). V was clipped by 7 bases and J by 2 bases; unmatched bases: 7. This CDR3 has 14 residues. CDR3 DNA sequence: TGTGCCAGCAACGAAATACAGGGGGCCTACGAGCAGTACTTC. As protein: CASNEIQGAYEQYF. The whole variable domain, filled in from reference TRBV7-9 and TRBJ2-7, reads DTGVSQNPRHKITKRGQNVTFRCDPISEHNRLYWYRQTLGQGPEFLTYFQNEAQLEKSRLLSDRFSAERPKGSFSTLEIQRTEQGDSAMYLCASNEIQGAYEQYFGPGTRLTVT.

The V gene is TRBV29-1, the J gene TRBJ1-3; D gene ambiguous. Germline-derived CDR1 and CDR2 are SQVTM and ANQGSEA. This CDR3 comprises 11 residues. V lost 7 bases, J lost 4 bases, and 8 bases lay in between. In nucleotides, the CDR3 is TGCAGCGCCGAAATAGGAAACACCATATATTTT. Amino acids: CSAEIGNTIYF. The full variable domain, in which reference TRBV29-1 and TRBJ1-3 provide the parts outside the CDR3, is SAVISQKPSRDICQRGTSLTIQCQVDSQVTMMFWYRQQPGQSLTLIATANQGSEATYESGFVIDKFPISRPNLTFSTLTVSNMSPEDSSIYLCSAEIGNTIYFGEGSWLTVV.

This clonotype came up a few times. The CDR3 region is CATSRGPDMNTEAFF. CDR3 sequence (DNA): TGTGCCACCAGCAGAGGACCAGACATGAACACTGAAGCTTTCTTT. The chain employs TRBV15 and TRBJ1-1, with no clear D. From germline, CDR1 is LNHNV and CDR2 YYDKDF (reference sequence). The CDR3 has 15 residues. The V gene lost 1 base and the J gene lost 0 bases, with 9 bases spanning the gap.

CDR3 amino acids: CASSLGLAGKNTGELFF. In nucleotides, the CDR3 is TGTGCCAGCAGCTTGGGACTAGCGGGGAAGAACACCGGGGAGCTGTTTTTT. The V and J genes are TRBV5-4 and TRBJ2-2, with TRBD2 matching 11 bases. The CDR3 has 17 amino acids. V was pared by 0 bases and J by 1 base, with 2 bases of the junction left unmatched. CDR1 is SGHNT and CDR2 is YYREEE in the germline V gene (reference sequence).

V is TRBV11-3 and J is TRBJ2-2; the D gene is possibly TRBD2 (6 bases). This CDR3 has 16 amino acids. The germline V gene encodes CDR1 SGHNT and CDR2 YENEEA. V was shortened by 3 bases and J by 3 bases, with 14 bases between the two germline ends. CDR3 coding DNA: TGTGCCAGCAGCTTGACTAGTCAGTCCGACACCGGGGAGCTGTTTTTT. Its protein product is CASSLTSQSDTGELFF.

V usage is TRBV28 and J usage is TRBJ1-5; D is undetermined. The CDR3 runs to 15 residues. Germline CDR1 MDHEN, CDR2 SYDVKM. V was pared by 1 base and J by 4 bases, with 11 bases between. The CDR3 sequence: CASSLFGVRNQPQHF. Written as DNA, the CDR3 is TGTGCCAGCAGTTTATTTGGGGTTAGGAATCAGCCCCAGCATTTT.

This chain uses TRBV11-2 with TRBJ1-1; a weak D match, TRBD1 (5 bases). Germline CDR1 reads SGHAT; CDR2 reads FQNNGV. V lost 7 bases to trimming and J lost 5 bases, with 20 bases between them. The length of the CDR3 is 15 residues. Written as DNA, the CDR3 is TGTGCCAGCACCAAACAGGAGGGGTGGTGGACTGAAGCTTTCTTT. It is translated as CASTKQEGWWTEAFF.

The genes are TRBV18 and TRBJ1-5, with D perhaps TRBD1 (5 bases). The V end lost 6 bases, the J end lost 6 bases, and 18 bases lay between the germline ends. CDR3 length: 15 amino acids. Germline values: CDR1 KGHSH, CDR2 LQKENI. CDR3 in DNA: TGTGCCAGCTCTCGCCTGAGGGGTTCCGTTCAGCCCCAGCATTTT. Protein product: CASSRLRGSVQPQHF.

This chain uses TRBV7-3 with TRBJ2-3; 10 positions match TRBD2. Germline CDR1 reads SGHTA; CDR2 reads FQGTGA. V shed 1 base and J 4 bases; nucleotides not matched to a gene: 5. This CDR3 has 16 residues. The CDR3 bases are TGTGCCAGCAGCTTAATAGCTAGCGGGAGTGCAGATACGCAGTATTTT. Its translation is CASSLIASGSADTQYF.

V usage is TRBV29-1 and J usage is TRBJ2-1; D is unclear. The CDR3 loop spans 13 amino acids. Between the trimmed V and J ends, which lost 0 bases and 6 bases, there was a span of 9 bases. CDR1 and CDR2 from the germline V gene are SQVTM and ANQGSEA. CDR3 DNA: TGCAGCGTTGAAGACCTGAATACCAATGAGCAGTTCTTC. Translating gives CSVEDLNTNEQFF.

The sample holds a few counts of this clonotype. The chain employs TRBV4-1 and TRBJ1-5; D unclear. This CDR3 region has 16 residues. With 0 bases removed from V and 0 bases from J, the gap between germline ends came to 9 bases. Germline V lookup: CDR1 MGHRA, CDR2 YSYEKL. CDR3 region: CASSQELSVSNQPQHF. The CDR3 DNA follows: TGCGCCAGCAGCCAAGAATTGTCAGTTAGCAATCAGCCCCAGCATTTT.

This clonotype has a handful of counts. The chain employs TRBV12-3 or TRBV12-4 and TRBJ1-1; D remains ambiguous. The CDR3 has 15 amino acids. Trimming took off 10 bases at V and 2 bases at J, with 20 bases between the two ends. The DNA of the CDR3 is TGTGCCACCCCGACTCTCCGCCGGGGAAACACTGAAGCTTTCTTT. Translated: CATPTLRRGNTEAFF.

This sequence joins TRBV28 and TRBJ1-2, with a possible D match to TRBD1 (5 bases). CDR1 and CDR2 (germline): MDHEN, SYDVKM. This CDR3 has 15 residues. The V and J ends lost 5 bases and 5 bases respectively, with 18 bases between them. The CDR3 reads CASSNRDLRKYGYTF. CDR3 sequence (DNA): TGTGCCAGCAGTAACCGGGACCTCCGAAAGTATGGCTACACCTTC.